The 17 T cell receptor beta chains below come from one sample, sequenced in a study of T cell repertoires in aging, cancer and after chemotherapy (dated 2019 in TCRdb). Sequencing used an Illumina MiSeq. Using a mixed TRB-A/B primer pool, multiplex touch-down PCR amplified rearranged TRB sequences covering the V, D and J segments. TCRdb trimmed the raw reads at Q25, called clones with MiXCR and kept productive beta chains. For every CDR3 protein sequence, its rows merge into one entry that carries the most common genes and DNA. In all, the sample holds more than 8,000 distinct CDR3 sequences, and around 33% of those were seen once. The top ten clonotypes cover about 12% of the sample. Instead of sorted cells or RNA, genomic DNA extracted from peripheral blood served as the source for amplifying TCR beta rearrangements. Sequencing input: blood. These receptors originate from a human donor in good health. The donor label of this sample is uncertain.

This clonotype came up a few times. The genes are TRBV6-5 and TRBJ1-1; 7 nucleotides match TRBD1. V dropped 6 bases and J dropped 8; count of bases not matched to a gene: 6. Looked up from germline, CDR1 is MNHEY and CDR2 is SVGAGI. CDR3 length: 12 amino acids. CDR3 in amino acids: CASRRQGMEAFF. The CDR3 DNA reads as TGTGCCAGCAGACGACAGGGAATGGAAGCTTTCTTT.

A few counts support this clonotype. The chain has TRBV20-1 and TRBJ1-2; 9 bases are a match to TRBD1. Germline CDR1 reads DFQATT; CDR2 reads SNEGSKA (reference sequence). This CDR3 comprises 13 residues. V shed 0 bases and J 5 bases; nucleotides not matched to a gene: 1. The CDR3 region is CSARDDRGYGYTF. CDR3 nucleotides: TGCAGTGCTAGAGATGACAGGGGGTATGGCTACACCTTC.

This clonotype is labeled as medium-sized. The rearrangement joins TRBV29-1 to TRBJ1-1; D gene uncertain. The CDR3 length is 11 residues. From germline, CDR1 is SQVTM and CDR2 ANQGSEA. Trimming removed 3 bases from V and 0 bases from J, with 2 bases in between. The chain's CDR3 is CSVEMNTEAFF. In nucleotides, the CDR3 is TGCAGCGTTGAGATGAACACTGAAGCTTTCTTT.

This clonotype occurred a few times. This chain connects TRBV5-4 to TRBJ2-1; 11 bases agree with TRBD2. Germline V gene sequence: CDR1 SGHNT, CDR2 YYREEE (reference sequence). The junction had 2 bases not matched to a gene; V was cut back by 0 bases and J by 3 bases. The CDR3 loop spans 16 amino acids. The DNA for the CDR3 is TGTGCCAGCAGCTTGGGCCTAGCGGGGGGCTACAATGAGCAGTTCTTC. Translating it yields CASSLGLAGGYNEQFF.

In this sample, this clonotype is medium-sized. The chain has TRBV6-6 and TRBJ2-2; no reliable D call. The CDR3 extends over 14 amino acids. V dropped 2 bases and J dropped 4 bases, with 8 bases sitting between them. Germline lookup yields CDR1 MNHNY and CDR2 SVGAGI (reference sequence). The DNA of the CDR3 is TGTGCCAGCAGTTACAGCAGGCGCACCGGGGAGCTGTTTTTT. Encoded protein: CASSYSRRTGELFF.

The gene calls are TRBV5-6 and TRBJ2-3, with D possibly TRBD1 on 6 matching bases. In germline, CDR1 is SGHDT, CDR2 YYEEEE. CDR3 length: 17 amino acids. V shed 3 bases and J shed 0 bases, with 17 bases lying between them. The CDR3 protein is CASSWLAAGASTDTQYF. The CDR3 DNA reads TGTGCCAGCAGCTGGCTGGCGGCAGGGGCTAGCACAGATACGCAGTATTTT.

J is TRBJ1-5 and V is TRBV20-1; D call uncertain. V was shortened by 5 bases and J by 4 bases, with 18 bases between the two germline ends. The CDR3 is 15 amino acids. Germline CDR1 is DFQATT and CDR2 is SNEGSKA (reference sequence). The CDR3: CSAARTEPFNQPQHF. The CDR3 DNA reads TGCAGTGCTGCCCGGACTGAGCCCTTTAATCAGCCCCAGCATTTT.

This clonotype ranks as medium-sized. The chain has TRBV27 and TRBJ2-3; 8 bases fit TRBD2. J lost 0 bases, V lost 5 bases, and 7 bases had no gene match. Germline CDR1 is MNHEY and CDR2 is SMNVEV (reference sequence). The CDR3 has 16 amino acids. The CDR3 spells CASSPGGGPSTDTQYF. Written as DNA, the CDR3 is TGTGCCAGCAGTCCGGGGGGGGGACCTAGCACAGATACGCAGTATTTT.

The chain combines TRBV4-1 with TRBJ2-3, with D hard to call. Germline CDR1 and CDR2: MGHRA and YSYEKL. The CDR3 consists of 16 residues. Trimming shortened V by 0 bases and J by 0 bases, and 10 bases separated the two germline ends. The CDR3 is CASSQDFPSSTDTQYF. The CDR3 region has the DNA TGCGCCAGCAGCCAAGATTTTCCCTCCAGCACAGATACGCAGTATTTT.

About this clonotype itself: One junction end does not reproduce the germline sequence, and a read error may be involved. This chain uses TRBV4-3 with TRBJ2-5, with 9 bases lining up with TRBD2. The germline gives CDR1 LGHNA, CDR2 YSLEER. The CDR3 has 16 residues. In nucleotides, the CDR3 is TGTGCCAGCAGCCAAGGAGGAGCGGGGGGTGAAAAGACCCAGTACTTC. As protein: CASSQGGAGGEKTQYF.

There are a few counts of this clonotype. The rearrangement uses TRBV6-5 and TRBJ1-1, with D uncertain. Trimming stripped 2 bases from V and 3 bases from J, with 7 bases between. This CDR3 comprises 13 residues. The germline V gene encodes CDR1 MNHEY and CDR2 SVGAGI. This chain's CDR3 is CASSYARDTEAFF. The CDR3, as DNA: TGTGCCAGCAGTTACGCTCGGGACACTGAAGCTTTCTTT.

The chain combines TRBV19 with TRBJ2-3, with TRBD2 identical over 10 bases. CDR1 is LNHDA and CDR2 is SQIVND in the germline V gene (reference sequence). V lost 4 bases and J lost 6; bases outside the gene matches: 7. The CDR3 runs to 15 residues. This chain's CDR3 is CASSRLAGVLDTQYF. CDR3 DNA: TGTGCCAGTAGTAGGCTAGCGGGGGTCCTGGATACGCAGTATTTT.

The chain joins TRBV7-2 to TRBJ1-2; TRBD1 aligns across 9 bases. The CDR3 extends over 16 amino acids. Germline CDR1 reads SGHTA; CDR2 reads FQGNSA. J was trimmed by 5 bases and V by 1 base; bases with no gene match: 8. CDR3 in amino acids: CASSLDAAGTGYGYTF. In DNA, the CDR3 is TGTGCCAGCAGCTTAGATGCCGCCGGGACAGGGTATGGCTACACCTTC.

A note on this clonotype: Given the absence of the conserved phenylalanine or tryptophan at the CDR3 end, a read error is likely. The V and J genes are TRBV6-5 and TRBJ1-5; possible D gene TRBD1, 5 bases. Trimming left V 6 bases short and J 2 bases short, with 11 bases between. The germline V gene has CDR1 MNHEY and CDR2 SVGAGI. This CDR3 has 14 amino acids. CDR3 sequence (DNA): TGTGCCAGCAGGGCAGGGAATCGCAATCAGCCCCAGCATTAT. The encoded protein is CASRAGNRNQPQHY.

In nucleotides, the CDR3 is TGCGCCAGCAGCGCGAGGGGACGGCCCTATGGCTACACCTTC. It encodes CASSARGRPYGYTF. V and J are TRBV5-1 and TRBJ1-2; the D gene is possibly TRBD1 (5 bases). The germline V gene has CDR1 SGHRS and CDR2 YFSETQ. The CDR3 has 14 amino acids. The germline V and J ends were trimmed by 4 bases and 4 bases, with 14 bases remaining between them.

V gene TRBV5-4 combines with J gene TRBJ2-3; 7 bases are a match to TRBD2. The CDR3 is 16 amino acids. CDR1 and CDR2 from the germline V gene are SGHNT and YYREEE (reference sequence). V was pared by 8 bases and J by 0 bases, with 12 bases of the junction left unmatched. As DNA, the CDR3 is TGTGCCAGTCACCGGGATTGGGGGGGGAGCACAGATACGCAGTATTTT. Protein product: CASHRDWGGSTDTQYF.

The sample holds a few counts of this clonotype. The J gene is TRBJ2-3, the V gene TRBV6-6; no clear D. CDR3 length: 17 residues. In germline, CDR1 is MNHNY, CDR2 SVGAGI (reference sequence). With 0 bases removed from V and 1 base from J, the gap between germline ends came to 14 bases. CDR3 nucleotides: TGTGCCAGCAGTTACTCGAGTGTAGGGCGAGGCACAGATACGCAGTATTTT. Protein sequence: CASSYSSVGRGTDTQYF.